This TCR beta chain originates from a study of shared T cell receptors in the human thymus (dated by TCRdb to the early 2020s). Study-level background: The study examined how self-reactive, shared T-cell receptor alpha chains are generated in the human thymus.

Libraries were built with the immunoSEQ multiplex PCR assay. The clones in this table, taken by TCRdb from immuneACCESS, are in-frame only. Not every clone is retained; where verified, under half of the shortfall comes from an unresolved V gene, and the cause of the rest is unknown. The sample table shows about 380,000 clones, and roughly 94% are seen once. The ten largest make up roughly 0.02% of the sample. CDR1 MNHEY and CDR2 SMNVEV were looked up in the germline V gene (reference sequence). The CDR3 starts with the cysteine, ends with the phenylalanine, and has 21 residues. Only the CDR3 DNA stays, 63 bases, in frame from base 1. Trimming leaves V shorter by 3 bases and J shorter by 4 bases, with the junction holding 22 bases beyond the gene matches. Comments on this clone: Its antigen specificity is not known. Per-base quality was not reported, and no clone a single base away is much larger than it.

The origin of this receptor is a human donor. The specimen sequenced was thymocytes. The chain was built from TRBV27 and TRBJ2-1; TRBD2 lines up with 9 middle nucleotides. In nucleotides, the sequence is TGTGCCAGCAGTTTTAGCCAACCTGAAGGGCTAGCGGGACTACCGTACAATGAGCAGTTCTTC. This yields the protein CASSFSQPEGLAGLPYNEQFF.